The 26 T cell receptor beta chains in this list originate from one sample, sequenced in a study of blood T cell repertoires in COVID-19. Libraries were prepared by immunoSEQ multiplex PCR; TCRdb keeps only in-frame clonotypes and omits some of them. The top ten hold 4.5% to 6% of the sample, which has some 110,000 clones, approximately 81% seen once. The sample taken for sequencing was peripheral blood. Source of these receptors: a man older than 75 with COVID-19, enrolled during active disease.

This clone has a handful of counts. CDR3 in DNA: TGTGCCAGCAGCCCCGCCGGACAGGGGGCCCACGATACGCAGTATTTT. Its protein product is CASSPAGQGAHDTQYF. The chain combines TRBV5-5 with TRBJ2-3; 11 nucleotides match TRBD1. The CDR3 loop spans 16 amino acids. V lost 4 bases, J lost 6 bases, and 10 bases stayed unmatched. Germline CDR1 and CDR2: SGHKS and YYEKEE (reference sequence).

V usage is TRBV6-5 and J usage is TRBJ2-7; D gene ambiguous. The V end was cut by 3 bases, the J end by 3 bases, with 12 bases between. Germline CDR1 and CDR2: MNHEY and SVGAGI. The CDR3 is 14 amino acids. CDR3 in DNA: TGTGCCAGCAGTTATATGGGCACAAACTACGAGCAGTACTTC. Residues: CASSYMGTNYEQYF.

The J gene is TRBJ2-1, the V gene TRBV21-1; the table's TRBD2 call for D was not verified on the DNA. TRBV21-1 is described as a pseudogene. The CDR3 covers 17 residues. The CDR3 nucleotides read TGTGCCAGCAGAAAAGGGGATAGGGCGGGGGTCTACAATGAGCAGTTCTTC. Protein sequence: CASRKGDRAGVYNEQFF.

The gene calls are TRBV10-3 and TRBJ2-3, with 9 bases fitting TRBD1. Germline assignment: CDR1 ENHRY and CDR2 SYGVKD. The CDR3 contains 14 residues. With 11 bases clipped from V and 4 bases from J, the junction kept 10 bases outside the gene matches. The DNA for the CDR3 is TGTGCCGCTGAAGGGACAGGGAACCCAGATACGCAGTATTTT. Translated, it gives CAAEGTGNPDTQYF.

This clone has just a few counts. This chain links TRBV5-8 with TRBJ2-1, with D maybe TRBD2 (5 bases). Germline values: CDR1 SGHTS, CDR2 YDEGEE. V shed 4 bases and J shed 7 bases, with 18 bases lying between them. The CDR3 has 15 residues. CDR3 sequence reads: CASSRGAYGGNEQFF. In nucleotides, the CDR3 is TGTGCCAGCAGCCGCGGAGCCTATGGCGGGAATGAGCAGTTCTTC.

This clone came up a few times. This CDR3 reads CASSLFPSVSYNEQFF. DNA for the CDR3: TGTGCCAGCAGTTTATTTCCTAGCGTATCTTACAATGAGCAGTTCTTC. The chain is built from TRBV27 and TRBJ2-1, with D possibly matching TRBD2 (6 bases). Looked up from germline, CDR1 is MNHEY and CDR2 is SMNVEV (reference sequence). The germline V and J ends were trimmed by 1 base and 4 bases, with 14 bases remaining between them. The CDR3 has 16 residues.

This clone was recorded many times. The J gene is TRBJ2-7, the V gene TRBV10-2; perhaps TRBD2 as D (6 bases). CDR1 is WSHSY, CDR2 SAAADI, per germline. Deletions cut 2 bases from V and 7 bases from J, with 15 bases between. This CDR3 region has 14 residues. CDR3 region: CASSESLAGLEQYF. CDR3 coding DNA: TGCGCCAGCAGTGAGAGTCTTGCGGGATTGGAGCAGTACTTC.

V gene TRBV7-6 combines with J gene TRBJ2-2; D is perhaps TRBD1 (5 bases). Germline V gives CDR1 SGHVS, CDR2 FNYEAQ. This CDR3 has 15 residues. The ends were cut back, 2 bases at V and 3 bases at J, with 10 bases in the middle. The DNA of the CDR3 is TGTGCCAGCAGCTTAAGGGGTGGGGACACCGGGGAGCTGTTTTTT. Encoded protein: CASSLRGGDTGELFF.

The chain couples TRBV5-1 to TRBJ2-7; perhaps TRBD2 as D (5 bases). This CDR3 is built from 13 residues. V lost 9 bases and J 0 bases, leaving 13 bases between the germline ends. Germline assignment: CDR1 SGHRS and CDR2 YFSETQ. CDR3 amino acids: CATSTGSSYEQYF. In DNA form, the CDR3 reads TGCGCCACTTCGACGGGGAGCTCCTACGAGCAGTACTTC.

About this clone itself: This same CDR3 is encoded by further DNA sequences in the sample. The J gene is TRBJ1-6, the V gene TRBV7-9; weak D call: TRBD1 (5 bases). Germline V gives CDR1 SEHNR, CDR2 FQNEAQ (reference sequence). The CDR3 is 18 amino acids. V lost 3 bases, J lost 0 bases, and 15 bases lay in between. The CDR3 sequence is CASSLAPGQSSYNSPLHF. The CDR3 bases are TGTGCCAGCAGCTTGGCGCCAGGGCAAAGCTCCTATAATTCACCCCTCCACTTT.

The chain joins TRBV5-1 to TRBJ1-6; 9 positions agree with TRBD1. After removal of 4 bases from V and 7 bases from J, the junction contained 3 bases not matched to a gene. Looked up from germline, CDR1 is SGHRS and CDR2 is YFSETQ. The CDR3 is 14 residues long. CDR3: CASSPDRGNSPLHF. CDR3 coding DNA: TGCGCCAGCAGCCCGGACAGGGGAAATTCACCCCTCCACTTT.

The rearrangement joins TRBV9 to TRBJ2-5, with 12 bases identical to TRBD1. The CDR3 has 16 residues. Germline-derived CDR1 and CDR2 are SGDLS and YYNGEE. Unmatched junction bases numbered 7, after V lost 2 bases and J lost 5 bases. CDR3 sequence: CASSVGTGGRGETQYF. CDR3 nucleotides: TGTGCCAGCAGCGTCGGGACAGGGGGCAGGGGCGAGACCCAGTACTTC. Drawing the rest from reference TRBV9 and TRBJ2-5, the complete variable domain is DSGVTQTPKHLITATGQRVTLRCSPRSGDLSVYWYQQSLDQGLQFLIQYYNGEERAKGNILERFSAQQFPDLHSELNLSSLELGDSALYFCASSVGTGGRGETQYFGPGTRLLVL.

V gene TRBV19 combines with J gene TRBJ1-5, with D uncertain. The CDR3 length is 14 residues. Per germline, CDR1 LNHDA and CDR2 SQIVND (reference sequence). V lost 0 bases and J lost 9, with 12 bases in between. CDR3 DNA: TGTGCCAGTAGTATAGACGGAGACCCTTTGCCCCAGCATTTT. Translating gives CASSIDGDPLPQHF.

The chain combines TRBV4-1 with TRBJ2-7; 7 nucleotides align to TRBD1. The CDR3 has 15 amino acids. V dropped 4 bases and J dropped 3; count of bases not matched to a gene: 9. Germline lookup yields CDR1 MGHRA and CDR2 YSYEKL. In DNA, the CDR3 is TGCGCCAGCAGCCCCCATTTGACAGGGTTCTACGAGCAGTACTTC. Protein: CASSPHLTGFYEQYF.

This chain links TRBV7-6 with TRBJ2-3, with 8 bases matching TRBD1. This CDR3 contains 16 residues. Germline V gene sequence: CDR1 SGHVS, CDR2 FNYEAQ. With 5 bases clipped from V and 2 bases from J, the junction kept 9 bases outside the gene matches. The CDR3 here is CASSPRQGASTDTQYF. Written as DNA, the CDR3 is TGTGCCAGCAGCCCACGGCAGGGGGCGTCCACAGATACGCAGTATTTT.

The table lists this clone with a count of one. The rearrangement uses TRBV5-1 and TRBJ2-2; 8 nucleotides line up with TRBD2. CDR3 length: 15 residues. In germline, CDR1 is SGHRS, CDR2 YFSETQ. V lost 7 bases and J lost 5; bases outside the gene matches: 10. Here the CDR3 DNA reads TGCGCCAGCCTTGGTTCCTTAGCGGGGACCGGGGAGCTGTTTTTT. It translates to CASLGSLAGTGELFF.

The chain joins TRBV9 to TRBJ2-1; TRBD2 aligns across 8 bases. This CDR3 region has 18 residues. V gave up 3 bases and J gave up 6 bases; unmatched junction bases: 17. Germline V gives CDR1 SGDLS, CDR2 YYNGEE. CDR3 bases: TGTGCCAGCAGCGCCGGGACTAGGACATTATCTGCCCTCAATGAGCAGTTCTTC. Translated, it gives CASSAGTRTLSALNEQFF.

This clone was observed a few times. The J gene is TRBJ2-7, the V gene TRBV6-5, with 8 bases fitting TRBD2. The CDR3 covers 13 residues. The germline CDR1 and CDR2 sequences are MNHEY and SVGAGI. The V segment lost 4 bases and the J segment 3 bases; nucleotides outside the gene matches: 2. The CDR3 DNA is TGTGCCAGCAGTTGGGGGACTAGCTACGAGCAGTACTTC. This sequence encodes CASSWGTSYEQYF.

This chain uses TRBV19 with TRBJ2-7; the match to TRBD1 covers 8 bases. The CDR3 totals 15 residues. CDR1 and CDR2 (germline): LNHDA, SQIVND (reference sequence). J was trimmed by 4 bases and V by 6 bases; bases with no gene match: 11. The CDR3 loop is CASSDPGGLLYEQYF. CDR3 DNA sequence: TGTGCCAGTAGCGATCCAGGGGGCTTACTGTACGAGCAGTACTTC.

This sequence joins TRBV6-6 and TRBJ1-1; 7 bases map to TRBD1. CDR1 MNHNY and CDR2 SVGAGI come from the germline V gene (reference sequence). CDR3 length equals 13 residues. V gave up 5 bases and J gave up 2 bases; unmatched junction bases: 2. The CDR3 bases are TGTGCCAGCAGTGCAGGGGGAAACACTGAAGCTTTCTTT. As protein: CASSAGGNTEAFF.

The chain links TRBV6-6 to TRBJ1-5; 11 positions match TRBD1. With V trimmed by 4 bases and J by 6 bases, 5 bases remained unmatched. Germline loops: CDR1 MNHNY, CDR2 SVGAGI (reference sequence). This CDR3 has 15 amino acids. CDR3 DNA sequence: TGTGCCAGCAGTTCCGGACAGGGGGCAGGTCAGCCCCAGCATTTT. The encoded protein is CASSSGQGAGQPQHF.

This rearrangement joins TRBV28 to TRBJ2-1, with D tentatively TRBD2 (5 bases). CDR3 size: 14 residues. Trimming removed 6 bases at V and 0 bases at J, with 9 bases between. Germline assignment: CDR1 MDHEN and CDR2 SYDVKM. The DNA for the CDR3 is TGTGCCAGCAGCCGGACTGACTCCTACAATGAGCAGTTCTTC. Translated: CASSRTDSYNEQFF.

This chain uses TRBV15 with TRBJ1-5; D not resolved. With 4 bases removed from V and 4 bases from J, the gap between germline ends came to 11 bases. The CDR3 is made up of 14 amino acids. The germline V gene encodes CDR1 LNHNV and CDR2 YYDKDF (reference sequence). The CDR3 is CATSTAGLNQPQHF. DNA for the CDR3: TGTGCCACCAGCACGGCGGGCCTAAATCAGCCCCAGCATTTT. The variable domain in full, with the rest retrieved from reference TRBV15 and TRBJ1-5, is DAMVIQNPRYQVTQFGKPVTLSCSQTLNHNVMYWYQQKSSQAPKLLFHYYDKDFNNEADTPDNFQSRRPNTSFCFLDIRSPGLGDTAMYLCATSTAGLNQPQHFGDGTRLSIL.

The chain's CDR3 is CASSNRDRGGNEQYF. In nucleotides, the CDR3 is TGTGCCAGCAGTAACCGGGACAGGGGGGGCAACGAGCAGTACTTC. The chain combines TRBV2 with TRBJ2-7; 11 positions match TRBD1. The length of the CDR3 is 15 residues. With V trimmed by 5 bases and J by 5 bases, 8 bases remained unmatched. Germline assignment: CDR1 SNHLY and CDR2 FYNNEI.

V is TRBV13 and J is TRBJ1-4, with TRBD1 as a possible D gene (6 bases). CDR1 and CDR2 from the germline V gene are PRHDT and FYEKMQ (reference sequence). The CDR3 is made up of 14 amino acids. Between the trimmed V and J ends, which lost 5 bases and 7 bases, there was a span of 14 bases. The CDR3 here is CASSQGFLPEKLFF. CDR3 DNA: TGTGCCAGCAGCCAGGGGTTTCTACCTGAAAAACTGTTTTTT.

The chain recombines TRBV25-1 with TRBJ2-1; the D is unclear. Trimming took 3 bases from V and 6 from J, leaving 9 bases between them. This CDR3 has 13 amino acids. Germline lookup yields CDR1 MGHDK and CDR2 SYGVNS. CDR3 in amino acids: CASSESRGNEQFF. CDR3 DNA: TGTGCCAGCAGTGAGTCAAGAGGCAATGAGCAGTTCTTC.